Below, one T cell receptor (beta chain) is given with its context. Its antigen is undetermined. The primer mix had 60 Vbeta and 13 Jbeta primers. Measured with immunoSEQ multiplex PCR; TCRdb has only the in-frame clones, and not every one. The sample yields under 250,000 clones, roughly 85% seen once. Trimming removed 8 bases at V and 4 bases at J, with 17 bases between. CDR3 length: 15 residues. Germline V gives CDR1 ENHRY, CDR2 SYGVKD. The sample comes from a study of cytomegalovirus exposure and HLA in healthy donors. Regarding the study as a whole: There were around 160 TCR beta chains listed as cytomegalovirus-associated.

The sample was PBMCs. The source is a woman aged 50 to 60 in good health and CMV-seronegative. V usage is TRBV10-3 and J usage is TRBJ2-2; TRBD2 is a possible D gene (5 bases). The CDR3 DNA reads as TGTGCCATCCGAGGCCCCCGGGGAATCACCGGGGAGCTGTTTTTT. Amino acids: CAIRGPRGITGELFF.